The 23 T cell receptor beta chains below come from one sample, sequenced in a study of cytomegalovirus exposure and HLA in healthy donors. Use of 60 Vbeta and 13 Jbeta primers characterized the PCR. Sequenced by immunoSEQ multiplex PCR; TCRdb stores in-frame clones only, minus some. The sample holds approximately 70,000 clones, 60% to 75% seen once. Specimen: PBMCs. The receptor set was obtained from a woman aged 55 to 70 in good health and CMV-seropositive.

This chain joins TRBV5-6 and TRBJ2-7; TRBD2 is a possible D gene (6 bases). The CDR3 covers 16 residues. Between the trimmed V and J ends, which lost 5 bases and 1 base, there was a span of 19 bases. Looked up from germline, CDR1 is SGHDT and CDR2 is YYEEEE. CDR3: CASRQTTGLTSYEQYF. The CDR3 DNA is TGTGCCAGCAGACAGACCACGGGACTGACATCCTACGAGCAGTACTTC.

The chain recombines TRBV6-6 with TRBJ2-1; no reliable D call. The V end lost 0 bases, the J end lost 7 bases, and 4 bases lay between the germline ends. The CDR3 totals 12 residues. Germline V gene sequence: CDR1 MNHNY, CDR2 SVGAGI (reference sequence). Here the CDR3 reads CASSYSVNEQFF. CDR3 nucleotides: TGTGCCAGCAGTTACTCTGTAAATGAGCAGTTCTTC.

This rearrangement joins TRBV5-4 to TRBJ2-2, with 8 positions matching TRBD1. The germline gives CDR1 SGHNT, CDR2 YYREEE (reference sequence). V lost 4 bases to trimming and J lost 8 bases; unmatched junction nucleotides: 4. The CDR3 has 13 amino acids. The CDR3 region is CASSRDRTGELFF. CDR3 sequence (DNA): TGTGCCAGCAGCCGGGACAGGACGGGGGAGCTGTTTTTT.

This clone was observed a single time. The chain has TRBV2 and TRBJ1-5; a possible D gene is TRBD1 (5 bases). V was shortened by 3 bases and J by 7 bases, with 13 bases between the two germline ends. The germline V gene encodes CDR1 SNHLY and CDR2 FYNNEI. The CDR3 runs 14 residues. As DNA, the CDR3 is TGTGCCAGCAGTGAGGGGGGGGTGGGGCAGCCCCAGCATTTT. This codes for CASSEGGVGQPQHF.

This chain uses TRBV5-8 with TRBJ2-2, with 8 bases fitting TRBD1. V dropped 1 base and J dropped 6; count of bases not matched to a gene: 11. The germline CDR1 and CDR2 sequences are SGHTS and YDEGEE. CDR3 length: 17 amino acids. CDR3 amino acids: CASSLPLTGDIPGELFF. The CDR3 DNA is TGTGCCAGCAGCTTGCCCTTGACAGGGGACATCCCCGGGGAGCTGTTTTTT.

The J gene is TRBJ2-2, the V gene TRBV29-1; perhaps TRBD1 as D (5 bases). Germline lookup yields CDR1 SQVTM and CDR2 ANQGSEA. The CDR3 sequence is 13 residues long. Trimming pared 7 bases from V and 1 base from J, leaving 10 bases between. The CDR3 loop is CSGRQLNTGELFF. The CDR3 DNA reads as TGCAGCGGGAGACAGTTGAACACCGGGGAGCTGTTTTTT.

This clone was detected only a few times. A read error likely explains this, since a far larger clone differs by one base. Other DNA sequences in the same sample also yield this CDR3. This chain uses TRBV27 with TRBJ1-1, with 10 bases that match TRBD1. CDR3 length: 15 residues. Germline V CDR1 and CDR2: MNHEY, SMNVEV (reference sequence). This CDR3 reads CASKLTGGLNTEAFF. DNA for the CDR3: TGTGCCAGCAAACTGACAGGGGGCCTGAACACTGAGGCTTTCTTT.

Regarding this clone: The identical CDR3 is also encoded by other nucleotide sequences in the sample. The rearrangement links TRBV7-9 to TRBJ1-1, with a weak D call TRBD1 (5 bases). CDR1 is SEHNR and CDR2 is FQNEAQ in the germline V gene (reference sequence). The CDR3 sequence is 13 residues long. V lost 5 bases and J 2 bases, leaving 9 bases between the germline ends. CDR3 in amino acids: CASSPQVNTEAFF. Here the CDR3 DNA reads TGTGCCAGCAGCCCACAGGTTAACACTGAAGCTTTCTTT.

The gene calls are TRBV18 and TRBJ2-3, with 14 bases fitting TRBD2. Germline values: CDR1 KGHSH, CDR2 LQKENI. CDR3 length: 16 residues. After removal of 4 bases from V and 1 base from J, the junction contained 1 base not matched to a gene. In DNA, the CDR3 is TGTGCCAGCTCACGACTAGCGGGGGGGCGCACAGATACGCAGTATTTT. Residues: CASSRLAGGRTDTQYF. The full variable domain, its missing parts supplied by reference TRBV18 and TRBJ2-3, is NAGVMQNPRHLVRRRGQEARLRCSPMKGHSHVYWYRQLPEEGLKFMVYLQKENIIDESGMPKERFSAEFPKEGPSILRIQQVVRGDSAAYFCASSRLAGGRTDTQYFGPGTRLTVL.

The chain carries TRBV2 and TRBJ1-5; 7 nucleotides line up with TRBD1. Germline-derived CDR1 and CDR2 are SNHLY and FYNNEI. V lost 3 bases and J lost 1; bases outside the gene matches: 3. The CDR3 sequence is 15 residues long. The CDR3 spells CASSDGRGSNQPQHF. The CDR3 DNA is TGTGCCAGCAGTGACGGCAGGGGGAGCAATCAGCCCCAGCATTTT.

The V and J genes are TRBV5-1 and TRBJ2-1; 7 nucleotides align to TRBD1. This CDR3 contains 15 residues. The ends lost 3 bases at V and 8 bases at J; junction bases unmatched: 11. Germline V CDR1 and CDR2: SGHRS, YFSETQ. For the CDR3, the DNA is TGCGCCAGCAGCTCGCAGACAGGGATATTCCATGAGCAGTTCTTC. Encoded protein: CASSSQTGIFHEQFF. Combining the CDR3 with reference TRBV5-1 and TRBJ2-1 gives the whole variable domain KAGVTQTPRYLIKTRGQQVTLSCSPISGHRSVSWYQQTPGQGLQFLFEYFSETQRNKGNFPGRFSGRQFSNSRSEMNVSTLELGDSALYLCASSSQTGIFHEQFFGPGTRLTVL.

V and J are TRBV19 and TRBJ1-5; the D gene is possibly TRBD1 (6 bases). Germline-derived CDR1 and CDR2 are LNHDA and SQIVND (reference sequence). The CDR3 totals 16 residues. The ends were cut back, 9 bases at V and 7 bases at J, with 25 bases in the middle. The CDR3 nucleotides are TGTGCCAGCCGAGCGCGGGCAGGGGCCCAGGGGCAGCCCCAGCATTTT. Translation: CASRARAGAQGQPQHF.

This clone was seen once. The rearrangement joins TRBV20-1 to TRBJ1-5; unclear D gene. The CDR3 covers 11 residues. In germline, CDR1 is DFQATT, CDR2 SNEGSKA (reference sequence). Trimming removed 2 bases at V and 14 bases at J, with 13 bases between. This CDR3 is CSARLGEREHF. The CDR3 DNA reads TGCAGTGCTAGATTAGGAGAGCGCGAGCATTTT.

V is TRBV15 and J is TRBJ1-5, with 7 bases aligning to TRBD1. The germline V gene encodes CDR1 LNHNV and CDR2 YYDKDF (reference sequence). V dropped 1 base and J dropped 5; count of bases not matched to a gene: 5. The CDR3 has 15 amino acids. The CDR3 region is CATSRGSRGDQPQHF. CDR3 DNA sequence: TGTGCCACCAGCAGAGGGTCCAGGGGGGATCAGCCCCAGCATTTT.

This sequence joins TRBV2 and TRBJ2-1; 8 nucleotides agree with TRBD1. With 3 bases clipped from V and 7 bases from J, the junction kept 8 bases outside the gene matches. The CDR3 is 15 amino acids. Germline V gene data show CDR1 as SNHLY and CDR2 as FYNNEI. The CDR3 DNA reads TGTGCCAGCAGTGATCAACAGGGGGTGCTAAATGAGCAGTTCTTC. Its protein is CASSDQQGVLNEQFF. Variable domain in full (rest from reference TRBV2 and TRBJ2-1): EPEVTQTPSHQVTQMGQEVILRCVPISNHLYFYWYRQILGQKVEFLVSFYNNEISEKSEIFDDQFSVERPDGSNFTLKIRSTKLEDSAMYFCASSDQQGVLNEQFFGPGTRLTVL.

This clone was observed a few times. V gene TRBV9 combines with J gene TRBJ1-3; the D is unclear. The V and J ends lost 0 bases and 4 bases respectively, with 8 bases between them. The CDR3 runs to 14 residues. CDR1 is SGDLS, CDR2 YYNGEE, per germline. CDR3 sequence (DNA): TGTGCCAGCAGCGTAGCCGGGGAAGGAAACACCATATATTTT. It encodes CASSVAGEGNTIYF. The entire variable domain, with the rest obtained from reference TRBV9 and TRBJ1-3, is as follows: DSGVTQTPKHLITATGQRVTLRCSPRSGDLSVYWYQQSLDQGLQFLIQYYNGEERAKGNILERFSAQQFPDLHSELNLSSLELGDSALYFCASSVAGEGNTIYFGEGSWLTVV.

CDR3 in DNA: TGTGCCAGCAGTGAAGCACGGGACAGAGATAATGAAAAACTGTTTTTT. Translated: CASSEARDRDNEKLFF. The V gene is TRBV2, the J gene TRBJ1-4; 7 nucleotides match TRBD1. From germline, CDR1 is SNHLY and CDR2 FYNNEI. This CDR3 is 16 amino acids long. V lost 0 bases and J lost 4; bases outside the gene matches: 5.

This clone came up a few times. The rearrangement uses TRBV18 and TRBJ2-3, with a weak D call TRBD1 (6 bases). The V end was cut by 6 bases, the J end by 2 bases, with 18 bases between. CDR1 and CDR2 from the germline V gene are KGHSH and LQKENI. This CDR3 contains 16 residues. The CDR3 loop reads CASSLSVMGATDTQYF. The CDR3, as DNA: TGTGCCAGCTCCCTGTCTGTAATGGGGGCCACAGATACGCAGTATTTT.

The chain uses TRBV11-2 and TRBJ1-1, with no clear D. The germline CDR1 and CDR2 sequences are SGHAT and FQNNGV. V was pared by 1 base and J by 5 bases, with 8 bases between. The CDR3 sequence is 13 residues long. The CDR3 loop reads CASSLGSGTEAFF. The CDR3 region has the DNA TGTGCCAGCAGCTTAGGGTCCGGGACTGAAGCTTTCTTT. The complete variable domain, with remaining parts taken from reference TRBV11-2 and TRBJ1-1, reads EAGVAQSPRYKIIEKRQSVAFWCNPISGHATLYWYQQILGQGPKLLIQFQNNGVVDDSQLPKDRFSAERLKGVDSTLKIQPAKLEDSAVYLCASSLGSGTEAFFGQGTRLTVV.

The rearrangement uses TRBV6-5 and TRBJ1-5; TRBD1 matches at 7 bases. Germline trimming cut 6 bases from V and 4 bases from J; bases unmatched to any gene: 6. The germline V gene encodes CDR1 MNHEY and CDR2 SVGAGI. The CDR3 length is 14 residues. CDR3 nucleotides: TGTGCCAGCAGCCGACAGGGCTATAATCAGCCCCAGCATTTT. Translating it yields CASSRQGYNQPQHF.

CDR3 nucleotides: TGTGCCAGCAGTGAAAGCCTTGCAGGATCCTACGAGCAGTACTTC. Translated, it gives CASSESLAGSYEQYF. This chain joins TRBV2 and TRBJ2-7; D remains unclear. This CDR3 contains 15 residues. Germline V lookup: CDR1 SNHLY, CDR2 FYNNEI. V lost 2 bases to trimming and J lost 1 base, with 12 bases between them.

The chain joins TRBV4-1 to TRBJ2-7; TRBD1 matches at 10 bases. Germline V gives CDR1 MGHRA, CDR2 YSYEKL. The CDR3 has 16 amino acids. The junction had 5 bases not matched to a gene; V was cut back by 2 bases and J by 1 base. CDR3 coding DNA: TGCGCCAGCAGCCAATCCCCGGGACAGGGGTCCTACGAGCAGTACTTC. This gives the protein CASSQSPGQGSYEQYF.

The chain combines TRBV6-1 with TRBJ1-5; D ambiguous. The V and J ends lost 6 bases and 4 bases respectively, with 10 bases between them. The germline V gene encodes CDR1 MNHNS and CDR2 SASEGT. CDR3 length equals 13 residues. In DNA form, the CDR3 reads TGTGCCAGCAGCACAGAATGGAATCAGCCCCAGCATTTT. It encodes CASSTEWNQPQHF.